The 21 T cell receptor beta chains in this list originate from one sample, sequenced in a study of brain T cells in children with intractable seizures. The sample's time point: blood from clinic visit 5 months post-surgery; TSC patient then seizure free. Method: immunoSEQ multiplex PCR; TCRdb's copy keeps in-frame clones and lacks some. This table holds hundreds of thousands of clones, about 94% found once. The sample in question was peripheral blood, obtained roughly 5 months after surgery. The receptor set was obtained from a boy less than two years old with tuberous sclerosis and intractable seizures.

Points on this clone: Distinct nucleotide sequences in the sample also encode this CDR3. The CDR3 bases are TGTGCCAGCAGCTCCGGACAGAACACTGAAGCTTTCTTT. Translating gives CASSSGQNTEAFF. The chain links TRBV7-9 to TRBJ1-1, with a tentative D call TRBD1 (5 bases). The germline gives CDR1 SEHNR, CDR2 FQNEAQ (reference sequence). CDR3 length equals 13 residues. V lost 4 bases, J lost 1 base, and 7 bases lay in between.

Remarks on this clone: At the DNA level, this CDR3 is encoded by other sequences in the same sample as well. The gene calls are TRBV7-9 and TRBJ2-1, with D uncertain. CDR3 length: 12 amino acids. The germline CDR1 and CDR2 sequences are SEHNR and FQNEAQ (reference sequence). Between the trimmed V and J ends, which lost 1 base and 7 bases, there was a span of 5 bases. The CDR3 sequence: CASSLVTNEQFF. CDR3 coding DNA: TGTGCCAGCAGCTTAGTAACGAATGAGCAGTTCTTC.

The rearrangement uses TRBV24-1 and TRBJ2-1; 7 bases align to TRBD1. There are 13 residues in the CDR3. Germline V gene data show CDR1 as KGHDR and CDR2 as SFDVKD. The V and J ends lost 6 bases and 6 bases, in that order; junction bases with no gene match: 4. The CDR3 coding sequence is TGTGCCACCAGTCACAGGGGTGGCAATGAGCAGTTCTTC. It encodes CATSHRGGNEQFF.

This clone has just one count. The genes are TRBV11-2 and TRBJ2-1; D perhaps matches TRBD1 (5 bases). Germline V lookup: CDR1 SGHAT, CDR2 FQNNGV. With 4 bases removed from V and 6 bases from J, the gap between germline ends came to 16 bases. The CDR3 has 15 amino acids. CDR3 nucleotide sequence: TGTGCCAGCAGCTCTACCCCACGACAGTCCAATGAGCAGTTCTTC. This translates into CASSSTPRQSNEQFF.

V usage is TRBV12-5 and J usage is TRBJ2-3, with 13 bases identical to TRBD2. The CDR3 has 22 amino acids. The germline CDR1 and CDR2 sequences are LGHNT and FRNRAP. The V and J ends lost 1 base and 0 bases, in that order; junction bases with no gene match: 16. The chain's CDR3 is CASGLAHRGGLAGPTSTDTQYF. DNA for the CDR3: TGTGCTAGTGGTTTGGCACACAGGGGGGGACTAGCGGGACCTACTAGCACAGATACGCAGTATTTT.

The V call is TRBV7-6, the J call TRBJ2-1, with D hard to call. With 3 bases removed from V and 0 bases from J, the gap between germline ends came to 9 bases. The CDR3 covers 15 residues. Germline-derived CDR1 and CDR2 are SGHVS and FNYEAQ. The CDR3 loop is CASSLGRYSYNEQFF. DNA for the CDR3: TGTGCCAGCAGCTTGGGTAGATACTCCTACAATGAGCAGTTCTTC.

This chain links TRBV18 with TRBJ1-1; D may be TRBD1 (5 bases). Trimming left V 6 bases short and J 0 bases short, with 11 bases between. This CDR3 is built from 14 residues. Looked up from germline, CDR1 is KGHSH and CDR2 is LQKENI. The CDR3 coding sequence is TGTGCCAGCTCCCCGGGGCTGCTGAACACTGAAGCTTTCTTT. Translated: CASSPGLLNTEAFF.

The V and J genes are TRBV6-5 and TRBJ2-1, with 13 bases matching TRBD2. V dropped 4 bases and J dropped 6; count of bases not matched to a gene: 3. Germline CDR1 is MNHEY and CDR2 is SVGAGI. The CDR3 is made up of 15 amino acids. CDR3 sequence (DNA): TGTGCCAGCAGTTTACTAGCGGGGGGGTTCAATGAGCAGTTCTTC. It yields the protein CASSLLAGGFNEQFF.

The chain has TRBV5-5 and TRBJ1-1; 7 bases map to TRBD1. Per the germline V gene, CDR1 is SGHKS and CDR2 is YYEKEE (reference sequence). V trimming: 5 bases; J trimming: 3 bases; junction bases outside the gene matches: 7. This CDR3 spans 14 amino acids. The DNA of the CDR3 is TGTGCCAGCAGTTCGGGACAGTTCGACACTGAAGCTTTCTTT. As protein: CASSSGQFDTEAFF.

The genes are TRBV6-4 and TRBJ1-2; D might be TRBD1 (5 bases). Deletions cut 6 bases from V and 5 bases from J, with 19 bases between. This CDR3 contains 15 residues. The germline CDR1 and CDR2 sequences are MRHNA and SNTAGT. CDR3 in amino acids: CASSVFGALGYGYTF. The CDR3 region has the DNA TGTGCCAGCAGCGTTTTCGGGGCGCTGGGGTATGGCTACACCTTC.

Sample share makes this clone medium-sized. The gene calls are TRBV2 and TRBJ2-5, with D maybe TRBD2 (5 bases). The CDR3 extends over 13 amino acids. V lost 7 bases and J lost 5, with 14 bases in between. Germline V gene lookup returns CDR1 SNHLY and CDR2 FYNNEI. CDR3 coding DNA: TGTGCCAGCAATCGGGAACCTAGGGAGACCCAGTACTTC. It codes for CASNREPRETQYF.

This rearrangement joins TRBV7-9 to TRBJ2-2, with a weak D call TRBD2 (6 bases). The CDR3 extends over 15 amino acids. Germline values: CDR1 SEHNR, CDR2 FQNEAQ (reference sequence). Trimming took 3 bases from V and 0 from J, leaving 8 bases between them. The CDR3 sequence is CASSFGGPNTGELFF. The CDR3 DNA follows: TGTGCCAGCAGCTTCGGGGGACCGAACACCGGGGAGCTGTTTTTT.

CDR3 sequence reads: CASSHRGSNQPQHF. The CDR3 DNA follows: TGCGCCAGCAGCCACAGGGGAAGCAATCAGCCCCAGCATTTT. V is TRBV4-1 and J is TRBJ1-5; a possible D gene is TRBD1 (6 bases). Trimming removed 3 bases at V and 1 base at J, with 7 bases between. Germline V gene lookup returns CDR1 MGHRA and CDR2 YSYEKL. The CDR3 extends over 14 amino acids.

The J gene is TRBJ2-2, the V gene TRBV20-1, with D perhaps matching TRBD2 (5 bases). The CDR3 sequence is 12 residues long. The ends were cut back, 3 bases at V and 5 bases at J, with 7 bases in the middle. Germline V gene lookup returns CDR1 DFQATT and CDR2 SNEGSKA (reference sequence). The CDR3 region has the DNA TGCAGTGCTAGTGCGGGTACCGGGGAGCTGTTTTTT. It specifies CSASAGTGELFF.

The rearrangement joins TRBV9 to TRBJ2-3; D ambiguous. Trimming removed 2 bases at V and 4 bases at J, with 8 bases between. Germline assignment: CDR1 SGDLS and CDR2 YYNGEE. This CDR3 is built from 13 residues. CDR3 sequence: CASSVSPPDTQYF. The CDR3 region has the DNA TGTGCCAGCAGCGTCTCCCCACCAGATACGCAGTATTTT.

The chain recombines TRBV7-8 with TRBJ1-5; no definite D call. This CDR3 has 14 residues. Trimming pared 7 bases from V and 2 bases from J, leaving 12 bases between. Germline V gene sequence: CDR1 SGHVS, CDR2 FQNEAQ. The CDR3 loop reads CASTLFGGNQPQHF. CDR3 nucleotide sequence: TGTGCCAGCACCCTGTTTGGGGGCAATCAGCCCCAGCATTTT.

The chain links TRBV3-1 (or the pseudogene TRBV3-2) to TRBJ2-3, with D tentatively TRBD2 (6 bases). The CDR3 contains 15 residues. Germline CDR1 reads LGHDT; CDR2 reads YNNKEL (reference sequence). V dropped 2 bases and J dropped 0 bases, with 9 bases sitting between them. CDR3 loop: CASSQPGTSTDTQYF. Written as DNA, the CDR3 is TGTGCCAGCAGCCAACCCGGGACTAGCACAGATACGCAGTATTTT.

The chain uses TRBV27 and TRBJ1-3; perhaps TRBD1 as D (6 bases). Germline V gene data show CDR1 as MNHEY and CDR2 as SMNVEV (reference sequence). V was cut by 8 bases and J by 3 bases, with 14 bases left in between. This CDR3 region has 14 residues. CDR3 amino acids: CASGTTGNGNTIYF. The CDR3 nucleotides read TGTGCCAGCGGCACCACAGGGAATGGAAACACCATATATTTT.

About this clone itself: The junction departs from germline at one end; a sequencing error may be responsible. The chain joins TRBV3-1 (or the pseudogene TRBV3-2) to TRBJ1-2, with 8 nucleotides matching TRBD1. Germline assignment: CDR1 LGHDT and CDR2 YNNKEL (reference sequence). This CDR3 contains 14 residues. DNA of the CDR3: TGTGCCAGCAGCAAAGACAGGGGACACTATGGCTACACCTTC. The encoded protein is CASSKDRGHYGYTF.

This clone has a single count. The chain is built from TRBV13 and TRBJ2-7, with no clear D. V lost 0 bases, J lost 3 bases, and 6 bases lay in between. The CDR3 consists of 13 residues. Germline-derived CDR1 and CDR2 are PRHDT and FYEKMQ (reference sequence). The CDR3 loop is CASSLGAGYEQYF. The CDR3 DNA follows: TGTGCCAGCAGCTTAGGGGCAGGCTACGAGCAGTACTTC.

The chain combines TRBV19 with TRBJ2-3, with 10 bases aligning to TRBD2. V trimming: 2 bases; J trimming: 1 base; junction bases outside the gene matches: 3. The germline gives CDR1 LNHDA, CDR2 SQIVND (reference sequence). The CDR3 covers 16 residues. DNA of the CDR3: TGTGCCAGTAGTATAAACCTAGCGGGAGGCACAGATACGCAGTATTTT. Translated, it gives CASSINLAGGTDTQYF. Drawing the rest from reference TRBV19 and TRBJ2-3, the complete variable domain is DGGITQSPKYLFRKEGQNVTLSCEQNLNHDAMYWYRQDPGQGLRLIYYSQIVNDFQKGDIAEGYSVSREKKESFPLTVTSAQKNPTAFYLCASSINLAGGTDTQYFGPGTRLTVL.